The next 16 T cell receptor beta chains were all read from a single sample in a study of sequential checkpoint blockade in melanoma. Treatment defined: randomized to nivolumab then ipilimumab (arm A) or the reverse (arm B). Method: immunoSEQ multiplex PCR; TCRdb's copy keeps in-frame clones and lacks some. Of tens of thousands of clones in the sample, 70% to 90% were seen once. Sample: CD8+ T cells sorted from blood (inferred from file names), taken from a patient given nivolumab and ipilimumab in sequence. These receptors were obtained from a human donor with melanoma.

The V gene is TRBV7-8, the J gene TRBJ2-5; 9 positions agree with TRBD1. The CDR3 has 16 amino acids. V was clipped by 1 base and J by 2 bases; unmatched bases: 5. The germline CDR1 and CDR2 sequences are SGHVS and FQNEAQ. The DNA for the CDR3 is TGTGCCAGCAGCTTAGAGGGACAGGGTCTTCAAGAGACCCAGTACTTC. As protein: CASSLEGQGLQETQYF.

This chain uses TRBV6-4 with TRBJ2-1; 11 bases are shared with TRBD2. Germline loops: CDR1 MRHNA, CDR2 SNTAGT. The CDR3 loop spans 15 amino acids. Trimming at V came to 5 bases and at J to 6 bases, leaving 6 bases not matched to a gene. The CDR3 loop is CASSTLAGAGNEQFF. CDR3 nucleotide sequence: TGTGCCAGCAGTACACTAGCGGGAGCGGGCAATGAGCAGTTCTTC.

With regard to this clone: One junction end does not reproduce the germline sequence, and a read error may be involved. CDR3 in amino acids: CASNQYISGYGEAFF. As DNA, the CDR3 is TGCGCCAGCAACCAATATATATCAGGGTATGGTGAAGCTTTCTTT. This chain uses TRBV4-1 with TRBJ1-1; D might be TRBD1 (5 bases). The germline CDR1 and CDR2 sequences are MGHRA and YSYEKL. This CDR3 is 15 amino acids long.

The chain has TRBV19 and TRBJ2-7; possible D gene TRBD1, 5 bases. V lost 6 bases, J lost 0 bases, and 9 bases lay in between. The CDR3 is made up of 13 amino acids. Germline values: CDR1 LNHDA, CDR2 SQIVND (reference sequence). CDR3 amino acids: CASRDTGSYEQYF. CDR3 DNA sequence: TGTGCCAGTAGGGACACAGGCTCCTACGAGCAGTACTTC. The full variable domain, with the rest looked up from reference TRBV19 and TRBJ2-7, is DGGITQSPKYLFRKEGQNVTLSCEQNLNHDAMYWYRQDPGQGLRLIYYSQIVNDFQKGDIAEGYSVSREKKESFPLTVTSAQKNPTAFYLCASRDTGSYEQYFGPGTRLTVT.

The rearrangement joins TRBV5-1 to TRBJ2-3; possibly TRBD2 for D (6 bases). There are 17 residues in the CDR3. V was trimmed by 0 bases and J by 4 bases, leaving 18 bases between them. Per the germline V gene, CDR1 is SGHRS and CDR2 is YFSETQ. In DNA form, the CDR3 reads TGCGCCAGCAGCTTGGTGAAGGAGGGCGTGAGAGCAGATACGCAGTATTTT. Residues: CASSLVKEGVRADTQYF.

The chain is built from TRBV7-9 and TRBJ2-2; no definite D call. Germline V gene sequence: CDR1 SEHNR, CDR2 FQNEAQ (reference sequence). CDR3 size: 15 residues. The V end was cut by 8 bases, the J end by 1 base, with 14 bases between. DNA of the CDR3: TGTGCCAGCGAGGCCACGAGGCAGAACACCGGGGAGCTGTTTTTT. Protein: CASEATRQNTGELFF.

The rearrangement links TRBV7-9 to TRBJ2-7; D is unclear. CDR3 size: 13 residues. Germline V gene lookup returns CDR1 SEHNR and CDR2 FQNEAQ (reference sequence). V lost 3 bases and J lost 0, with 6 bases in between. The chain's CDR3 is CASSFTGSYEQYF. The CDR3 coding sequence is TGTGCCAGCAGCTTTACGGGCTCCTACGAGCAGTACTTC.

This clone is a singleton in its sample. As DNA, the CDR3 is TGTGCCAGCAGCTTAGTCGTCAATGAGCAGTTCTTC. Translated: CASSLVVNEQFF. This chain links TRBV7-9 with TRBJ2-1; D unclear. CDR3 length: 12 residues. Trimming stripped 1 base from V and 6 bases from J, with 4 bases between. Germline lookup yields CDR1 SEHNR and CDR2 FQNEAQ (reference sequence).

This chain connects TRBV6-1 to TRBJ2-3; 9 positions match TRBD1. With V trimmed by 8 bases and J by 2 bases, 5 bases remained unmatched. The CDR3 is 14 amino acids. Germline CDR1 is MNHNS and CDR2 is SASEGT. DNA for the CDR3: TGTGCCAGCGCCGGGACAGGGCACACAGATACGCAGTATTTT. It translates to CASAGTGHTDTQYF.

This sequence joins TRBV7-2 and TRBJ2-1; a weak D match, TRBD2 (6 bases). The V gene's germline CDR1 is SGHTA and CDR2 FQGNSA. Trimming took off 0 bases at V and 2 bases at J, with 20 bases between the two ends. This CDR3 comprises 19 residues. CDR3 coding DNA: TGTGCCAGCAGCTTAGCGTTGCTATTTCGGGGGAAAACCTACAATGAGCAGTTCTTC. Amino acids: CASSLALLFRGKTYNEQFF.

The chain has TRBV6-1 and TRBJ2-5; 9 nucleotides line up with TRBD2. From germline, CDR1 is MNHNS and CDR2 SASEGT. V was clipped by 0 bases and J by 9 bases; unmatched bases: 5. The CDR3 is made up of 14 amino acids. CDR3: CASSEAGGGEAQYF. DNA for the CDR3: TGTGCCAGCAGTGAAGCGGGCGGGGGGGAGGCCCAGTACTTC.

The chain joins TRBV7-9 to TRBJ2-7; TRBD2 agrees at 7 bases. The germline CDR1 and CDR2 sequences are SEHNR and FQNEAQ (reference sequence). The CDR3 runs to 15 residues. Unmatched junction bases numbered 5, after V lost 1 base and J lost 2 bases. CDR3 DNA: TGTGCCAGCAGCTTAGTGCTAGCGGCTACCTACGAGCAGTACTTC. Its protein product is CASSLVLAATYEQYF.

The V gene is TRBV4-1, the J gene TRBJ2-2; 11 positions match TRBD1. V was clipped by 0 bases and J by 7 bases; unmatched bases: 7. The CDR3 has 17 amino acids. Germline assignment: CDR1 MGHRA and CDR2 YSYEKL. The CDR3 coding sequence is TGCGCCAGCAGCCAAGATAGGGGGACAGGGGGAAACGGGGAGCTGTTTTTT. It is translated as CASSQDRGTGGNGELFF.

V gene TRBV6-5 combines with J gene TRBJ2-7; 8 nucleotides line up with TRBD1. Germline CDR1 and CDR2: MNHEY and SVGAGI. V trimming: 5 bases; J trimming: 3 bases; junction bases outside the gene matches: 6. This CDR3 contains 14 residues. CDR3 DNA: TGTGCCAGCAGTGAGGACAGGGTAGGCTACGAGCAGTACTTC. Translating gives CASSEDRVGYEQYF.

A single count supports this clone. The V gene is TRBV7-9, the J gene TRBJ1-2, with a tentative D call TRBD1 (5 bases). The V end was cut by 5 bases, the J end by 0 bases, with 13 bases between. The CDR3 runs to 15 residues. CDR1 and CDR2 from the germline V gene are SEHNR and FQNEAQ (reference sequence). The CDR3 nucleotides read TGTGCCAGCAGCCCCGGGGGGGAAACTAACTATGGCTACACCTTC. Translation gives CASSPGGETNYGYTF.

The J gene is TRBJ2-7, the V gene TRBV7-9; TRBD1 matches 7 bases. The CDR3 totals 16 residues. Unmatched junction bases numbered 5, after V lost 0 bases and J lost 0 bases. The V gene's germline CDR1 is SEHNR and CDR2 FQNEAQ (reference sequence). The DNA of the CDR3 is TGTGCCAGCAGCTTAGCGAGGGGGACAGACTCCTACGAGCAGTACTTC. This gives the protein CASSLARGTDSYEQYF.